Here is one T cell receptor (beta chain) with its context. Its antigen is unidentified. This sample stems from a study of CD8+ T cells in alopecia areata. The treatment: oral pan-JAK inhibitor, 5-10 mg twice daily. Study outcomes and limitations: Under tofacitinib, numerous expanded lesional clonotypes remained detectable in scalp and blood.

cDNA reverse transcribed from extracted RNA served as the sequencing template. The table came from immunoSEQ multiplex PCR; TCRdb's copy has only in-frame clones and leaves some out. The table shows some 190,000 clones, with approximately 51% occurring only once. The specimen was CD8+ T cells sorted from blood, collected between weeks 51 and 52, from a patient treated with tofacitinib. The clonotype was recovered from a human donor with alopecia areata.

DNA of the CDR3: TGTGCCAGCAGTGAAGAAACAGAGATCAACACTGAAGCTTTCTTT. It is translated as CASSEETEINTEAFF. The chain is built from TRBV25-1 and TRBJ1-1; no firm D call. Trimming took 2 bases from V and 2 from J, leaving 12 bases between them. This CDR3 has 15 residues. The germline CDR1 and CDR2 sequences are MGHDK and SYGVNS.